The clone carrying this TCR beta chain has only a few counts. Random hexamers were used to reverse transcribe about 0.5 to 1 ug of RNA. The amplification used immunoSEQ multiplex PCR on TCR beta CDR3; it spanned 54 Vbeta and 13 Jbeta. MiXCR, applied by TCRdb to the immunoSEQ multiplex PCR reads, yields one record per CDR3 protein. The table has about 300,000 distinct CDR3 sequences, around 85% seen once. The sample originates from a study of CD8 T cells in Susac syndrome. Negative isolation was used for CD8+ and CD4+ T cells, and FACS enrichment was applied to TEMRA cells. This TCR was sampled from a human donor with multiple sclerosis. The sequenced sample was CD8+ T cells from PBMCs.

The CDR3 spells CASSSPPGQGLNTEAFF. CDR3 nucleotide sequence: TGTGCCAGCAGCTCCCCCCCGGGACAGGGTTTGAACACTGAAGCTTTCTTT. The chain joins TRBV7-6 to TRBJ1-1, with TRBD1 matching 9 bases. The CDR3 is 17 amino acids. V trimming: 4 bases; J trimming: 0 bases; junction bases outside the gene matches: 9. Germline assignment: CDR1 SGHVS and CDR2 FNYEAQ.